The rows below give T cell receptor beta chains drawn from one sample of a study of identical twins. TCRdb processed the 5' RACE reads anew with MiXCR; each CDR3 protein has one entry. The table records approximately 600,000 distinct CDR3 sequences, roughly 7.2% of them present only once. These data are also associated with another study on yellow fever vaccine responses in identical twins.

Material for sequencing was PBMCs. The receptors shown here come from a woman aged 18-35 years in good health. Both conserved end residues are part of each CDR3. D genes are given only for firm matches. Only part of the rows carry a size: once, few, many, or a class if the clone is expanded.

>TRBJ2-4|TRBD1|TRBV7-2|few
CASSLGQVNKNIQYF
TGTGCCAGCAGCCTAGGACAGGTCAACAAAAACATTCAGTACTTC
>TRBJ2-3|NA|TRBV12-3/TRBV12-4|few
CASSLVRQNVDTQYF
TGTGCCAGCAGTTTAGTTAGACAGAACGTAGATACGCAGTATTTT
>TRBJ1-5|NA|TRBV5-1|few
CASSLGWAQPQHF
TGCGCCAGCAGCTTGGGGTGGGCTCAGCCCCAGCATTTT
>TRBJ2-7|NA|TRBV28|few
CASSLGGAEQYF
TGTGCCAGCAGTTTAGGAGGGGCCGAGCAGTACTTC
>TRBJ2-3|NA|TRBV4-2|few
CASSQDVGLPDTQYF
TGTGCCAGCAGCCAAGATGTGGGACTCCCAGATACGCAGTATTTT
>TRBJ2-6|NA|TRBV5-1|few
CASSWGTSSGANVLTF
TGCGCCAGCAGCTGGGGGACTTCCTCTGGGGCCAACGTCCTGACTTTC
>TRBJ2-1|NA|TRBV11-2|few
CASSLVMTDIYNEQFF
TGTGCCAGCAGCTTGGTTATGACAGACATTTACAATGAGCAGTTCTTC
>TRBJ2-7|TRBD2|TRBV20-1|few
CSARGPASGTYEQYF
TGCAGTGCTAGAGGCCCGGCTAGCGGCACCTACGAGCAGTACTTC
>TRBJ1-4|NA|TRBV7-6|NA
CASSLGRGGPNEKLFF
TGTGCCAGCAGCTTAGGTCGGGGGGGCCCGAATGAAAAACTGTTTTTT
>TRBJ2-7|NA|TRBV19|few
CASIGANYEQYF
TGTGCCAGTATCGGGGCAAACTACGAGCAGTACTTC
>TRBJ1-5|TRBD1|TRBV20-1|few
CINPQGASNQPQHF
TGCATTAACCCACAGGGGGCTAGTAATCAGCCCCAGCATTTT
>TRBJ2-3|NA|TRBV15|many
CATSREAGATDTQYF
TGTGCCACCAGCAGAGAGGCAGGGGCCACAGATACGCAGTATTTT
>TRBJ2-1|NA|TRBV27|NA
CASSLRGANSLSYNEQFF
TGTGCCAGCAGCCTTCGGGGGGCTAATTCTTTGTCCTACAATGAGCAGTTCTTC
>TRBJ2-3|NA|TRBV10-3|NA
CARAAAETDTQYF
TGTGCCAGGGCGGCGGCGGAAACAGATACGCAGTATTTT
>TRBJ2-1|NA|TRBV27|few
CASSLGRPSYNEQFF
TGTGCCAGCAGCCTCGGACGGCCTTCCTACAATGAGCAGTTCTTC
>TRBJ2-3|TRBD2|TRBV28|NA
CASSPAPGTSVSDTQYF
TGTGCCAGCAGCCCCGCCCCGGGGACTAGCGTCTCAGATACGCAGTATTTT
>TRBJ1-4|TRBD1|TRBV4-1|many
CASSQDRDRGRDEKLFF
TGCGCCAGCAGCCAAGATAGGGACAGGGGGCGCGATGAAAAACTGTTTTTT
>TRBJ2-6|NA|TRBV12-3/TRBV12-4|few
CASSLGQFSGANVLTF
TGTGCCAGCAGTTTGGGACAATTCTCTGGGGCCAACGTCCTGACTTTC
>TRBJ2-2|TRBD2|TRBV6-5|few
CASSYVSSGTGELFF
TGTGCCAGCAGTTACGTTTCTAGCGGGACCGGGGAGCTGTTTTTT
>TRBJ2-1|NA|TRBV24-1|NA
CATSDPTSPSSNEQFF
TGTGCCACCAGTGACCCGACTAGTCCCTCCTCCAATGAGCAGTTCTTC
>TRBJ2-1|TRBD1|TRBV12-3/TRBV12-4|NA
CASSLISGQGASKQFF
TGTGCCAGCAGTTTAATTTCGGGACAGGGTGCGTCGAAGCAGTTCTTC
>TRBJ2-6|NA|TRBV6-1|few
CASERTGSGANVLTF
TGTGCCAGCGAGAGAACAGGATCTGGGGCCAACGTCCTGACTTTC
>TRBJ1-6|NA|TRBV5-1|many
CASSFGQGVSPLHF
TGCGCCAGCAGCTTTGGGCAGGGAGTTTCACCCCTCCACTTT
>TRBJ1-1|NA|TRBV29-1|NA
CSVEEMAKLNTEAFF
TGCAGCGTTGAAGAGATGGCCAAATTGAACACTGAAGCTTTCTTT
>TRBJ2-7|NA|TRBV15|few
CATSSGLQGEQYF
TGTGCCACCAGCAGCGGACTACAGGGCGAGCAGTACTTC
>TRBJ2-5|TRBD2|TRBV7-9|many
CASSFSGGAQETQYF
TGTGCCAGCAGCTTTAGCGGGGGGGCTCAAGAGACCCAGTACTTC
>TRBJ1-5|NA|TRBV4-1|many
CASSQDRGFGNQPQHF
TGCGCCAGCAGCCAAGATCGGGGATTTGGCAATCAGCCCCAGCATTTT
>TRBJ1-5|NA|TRBV12-3/TRBV12-4|NA
CASMAIGGQPQHF
TGTGCCAGCATGGCTATAGGAGGTCAGCCCCAGCATTTT
>TRBJ1-2|NA|TRBV29-1|NA
CSVVRGGSDYGYTF
TGCAGCGTTGTGCGGGGAGGTAGCGACTATGGCTACACCTTC
>TRBJ2-3|NA|TRBV5-1|NA
CASSLDGNRYTDTQYF
TGCGCCAGCAGCTTGGACGGTAACAGGTACACAGATACGCAGTATTTT
>TRBJ1-2|NA|TRBV10-3|many
CAISEVGGQDFTGYGYTF
TGTGCCATCAGTGAGGTCGGGGGCCAGGATTTTACGGGCTATGGCTACACCTTC
>TRBJ1-5|NA|TRBV7-2|many
CASSYDSQPQHF
TGTGCCAGCAGCTACGATTCTCAGCCCCAGCATTTT
>TRBJ2-2|NA|TRBV11-2|few
CASSPDRPGELFF
TGTGCCAGCAGCCCGGACAGACCAGGGGAGCTGTTTTTT
>TRBJ1-1|TRBD1|TRBV6-5|once
CASSYSYQGGTEAFF
TGTGCCAGCAGTTACTCGTACCAGGGGGGGACTGAAGCTTTCTTT
>TRBJ2-3|TRBD2|TRBV19|few
CASRSGGGRTDTQYF
TGTGCCAGTAGGTCCGGGGGGGGGCGAACAGATACGCAGTATTTT
>TRBJ2-1|TRBD2|TRBV7-6|few
CASSPWWSGGSYNEQFF
TGTGCCAGCAGCCCATGGTGGAGCGGGGGATCCTACAATGAGCAGTTCTTC
>TRBJ2-7|NA|TRBV12-3/TRBV12-4|many
CASRPTAASYEQYF
TGTGCCAGCAGACCGACTGCAGCCTCCTACGAGCAGTACTTC
>TRBJ1-2|NA|TRBV20-1|NA
CSARDPSTVGGYTF
TGCAGTGCTAGAGACCCCTCGACAGTCGGGGGCTACACCTTC
>TRBJ1-6|NA|TRBV11-2|NA
CASSPKASASYNSPLHF
TGTGCCAGCAGCCCAAAGGCTTCGGCGTCCTATAATTCACCCCTCCACTTT
>TRBJ1-6|NA|TRBV7-9|NA
CASSLGQNNNSPLHF
TGTGCCAGCAGCTTAGGACAGAACAATAATTCACCCCTCCACTTT
>TRBJ2-5|TRBD2|TRBV5-1|few
CASSLGGLAVQETQYF
TGCGCCAGCAGCTTAGGGGGACTAGCGGTTCAAGAGACCCAGTACTTC
>TRBJ2-3|NA|TRBV5-5|NA
CASSLAIDTQYF
TGTGCCAGCAGCTTGGCCATAGATACGCAGTATTTT
>TRBJ2-2|NA|TRBV20-1|few
CSARDERSPTGELFF
TGCAGTGCTAGAGATGAGCGGAGCCCCACCGGGGAGCTGTTTTTT
>TRBJ2-1|NA|TRBV5-1|many
CASSPRGRLSYNEQFF
TGCGCCAGCAGCCCAAGGGGCAGGCTCTCCTACAATGAGCAGTTCTTC
>TRBJ1-1|NA|TRBV29-1|NA
CSVEGRAIEAFF
TGCAGCGTTGAAGGAAGAGCCATTGAAGCTTTCTTT
>TRBJ1-1|NA|TRBV7-6|few
CASSLRQGREWTEAFF
TGTGCCAGCAGCTTACGGCAGGGAAGGGAGTGGACTGAAGCTTTCTTT